The rows below give T cell receptor beta chains drawn from one sample of a study of blood T cell repertoires in COVID-19. Only in-frame clones appear in the TCRdb table, and some are missing; sequencing was by immunoSEQ multiplex PCR. Of hundreds of thousands of clones listed, 75% to 85% are singletons. The sample taken for sequencing was peripheral blood. The source is a woman in her sixties or seventies with acute or convalescent COVID-19. Each CDR3 is given with its conserved first and last residue. A D gene is named only where the DNA matches it firmly. Some rows mark clone size as missing; the rest say once, few, many or name a class of expanded clone.

>-|TRBJ1-6|few|TRBV11-2
CASSLDGNSPLHF
TGTGCCAGCAGCTTAGACGGTAATTCACCCCTCCACTTT
>-|TRBJ1-2|-|TRBV2
CASSGQSNYGYTF
TGTGCCAGCAGTGGCCAGTCTAACTATGGCTACACCTTC
>TRBD1|TRBJ2-7|-|TRBV10-3
CAISESDRGYYEQYF
TGTGCCATCAGTGAGTCTGACAGGGGATACTACGAGCAGTACTTC
>-|TRBJ1-4|-|TRBV7-9
CASSLAGQRGRLFF
TGTGCCAGCAGCTTAGCGGGCCAAAGGGGTAGACTGTTTTTT
>-|TRBJ1-6|-|TRBV7-2
CASSLGQPGSPLHF
TGTGCCAGCAGCTTAGGACAGCCTGGATCACCCCTCCACTTT
>-|TRBJ1-6|once|TRBV12-3/TRBV12-4
CASSWTVDSPLHF
TGTGCCAGCAGTTGGACAGTTGATTCACCCCTCCACTTT
>-|TRBJ2-2|-|TRBV7-2
CASSPQTGDTGELFF
TGTGCCAGCAGCCCCCAAACGGGGGACACCGGGGAGCTGTTTTTT
>-|TRBJ1-2|once|TRBV29-1
CSVEEGRGYTF
TGCAGCGTCGAGGAGGGGCGAGGCTACACCTTC
>-|TRBJ1-1|few|TRBV11-2
CASSFPTGTEAFF
TGTGCCAGCAGCTTTCCGACTGGCACTGAAGCTTTCTTT
>-|TRBJ1-4|once|TRBV3-1/TRBV3-2
CASSSKGGGSNEKLFF
TGTGCCAGCAGCAGTAAAGGTGGGGGCTCTAATGAAAAACTGTTTTTT
>-|TRBJ1-2|-|TRBV2
CASSEAEGVRGYTF
TGTGCCAGCAGTGAAGCGGAGGGTGTCCGTGGCTACACCTTC
>-|TRBJ2-7|few|TRBV28
CASKNSPSSYEQYF
TGTGCCAGCAAGAATTCGCCGAGCTCCTACGAGCAGTACTTC
>-|TRBJ2-7|once|TRBV10-3
CAISQPGSSSYEQYF
TGTGCCATCAGTCAGCCGGGGTCAAGCTCCTACGAGCAGTACTTC
>TRBD1|TRBJ2-7|many|TRBV19
CASSTPRTGNEQYF
TGTGCCAGTAGTACCCCCCGGACAGGAAACGAGCAGTACTTC
>-|TRBJ1-2|-|TRBV28
CASSWTANYGYTF
TGTGCCAGCAGCTGGACAGCTAACTATGGCTACACCTTC
>-|TRBJ1-2|-|TRBV4-1
CASRPLGQFYGYTF
TGCGCCAGCAGACCCTTAGGACAGTTCTATGGCTACACCTTC
>-|TRBJ1-1|-|TRBV6-1
CASSEALRGLAGQNTEAFF
TGTGCCAGCAGTGAAGCGCTTCGAGGTCTGGCAGGGCAGAACACTGAAGCTTTCTTT
>-|TRBJ2-5|-|TRBV12-3/TRBV12-4
CASSPRVGETQYF
TGTGCCAGCAGTCCCAGGGTTGGTGAGACCCAGTACTTC
>-|TRBJ1-1|-|TRBV19
CASIEFAGVNTEAFF
TGTGCCAGTATAGAGTTTGCAGGGGTGAACACTGAAGCTTTCTTT
>-|TRBJ2-5|once|TRBV7-9
CASSSRRNQRALGETQYF
TGTGCCAGCAGCTCCCGGAGAAACCAGCGGGCCTTAGGAGAGACCCAGTACTTC
>TRBD1|TRBJ1-2|once|TRBV5-1
CASSMGGQGSFGYTF
TGCGCCAGCAGCATGGGAGGACAGGGAAGCTTCGGCTACACCTTC
>-|TRBJ1-1|-|TRBV19
CASSALALTGNTEAFF
TGTGCCAGTAGTGCCTTGGCGCTAACAGGGAACACTGAAGCTTTCTTT
>TRBD1|TRBJ2-7|-|TRBV6-2/TRBV6-3
CASSLLQGAPSYEQYF
TGTGCCAGCAGTCTCCTACAGGGGGCTCCCTCCTACGAGCAGTACTTC
>TRBD1|TRBJ2-1|-|TRBV5-1
CASLRDRGYNEQFF
TGCGCCAGCTTACGGGACAGGGGTTACAATGAGCAGTTCTTC
>-|TRBJ2-2|few|TRBV24-1
CATSVNRATGELFF
TGTGCCACCAGTGTCAACAGGGCCACCGGGGAGCTGTTTTTT
>-|TRBJ1-3|-|TRBV6-5
CASRGPGGNTIYF
TGTGCCAGCAGGGGCCCAGGAGGAAACACCATATATTTT
>TRBD2|TRBJ2-3|-|TRBV7-2
CASSKLRTSPDTQYF
TGTGCCAGCAGCAAACTCCGGACTAGCCCAGATACGCAGTATTTT